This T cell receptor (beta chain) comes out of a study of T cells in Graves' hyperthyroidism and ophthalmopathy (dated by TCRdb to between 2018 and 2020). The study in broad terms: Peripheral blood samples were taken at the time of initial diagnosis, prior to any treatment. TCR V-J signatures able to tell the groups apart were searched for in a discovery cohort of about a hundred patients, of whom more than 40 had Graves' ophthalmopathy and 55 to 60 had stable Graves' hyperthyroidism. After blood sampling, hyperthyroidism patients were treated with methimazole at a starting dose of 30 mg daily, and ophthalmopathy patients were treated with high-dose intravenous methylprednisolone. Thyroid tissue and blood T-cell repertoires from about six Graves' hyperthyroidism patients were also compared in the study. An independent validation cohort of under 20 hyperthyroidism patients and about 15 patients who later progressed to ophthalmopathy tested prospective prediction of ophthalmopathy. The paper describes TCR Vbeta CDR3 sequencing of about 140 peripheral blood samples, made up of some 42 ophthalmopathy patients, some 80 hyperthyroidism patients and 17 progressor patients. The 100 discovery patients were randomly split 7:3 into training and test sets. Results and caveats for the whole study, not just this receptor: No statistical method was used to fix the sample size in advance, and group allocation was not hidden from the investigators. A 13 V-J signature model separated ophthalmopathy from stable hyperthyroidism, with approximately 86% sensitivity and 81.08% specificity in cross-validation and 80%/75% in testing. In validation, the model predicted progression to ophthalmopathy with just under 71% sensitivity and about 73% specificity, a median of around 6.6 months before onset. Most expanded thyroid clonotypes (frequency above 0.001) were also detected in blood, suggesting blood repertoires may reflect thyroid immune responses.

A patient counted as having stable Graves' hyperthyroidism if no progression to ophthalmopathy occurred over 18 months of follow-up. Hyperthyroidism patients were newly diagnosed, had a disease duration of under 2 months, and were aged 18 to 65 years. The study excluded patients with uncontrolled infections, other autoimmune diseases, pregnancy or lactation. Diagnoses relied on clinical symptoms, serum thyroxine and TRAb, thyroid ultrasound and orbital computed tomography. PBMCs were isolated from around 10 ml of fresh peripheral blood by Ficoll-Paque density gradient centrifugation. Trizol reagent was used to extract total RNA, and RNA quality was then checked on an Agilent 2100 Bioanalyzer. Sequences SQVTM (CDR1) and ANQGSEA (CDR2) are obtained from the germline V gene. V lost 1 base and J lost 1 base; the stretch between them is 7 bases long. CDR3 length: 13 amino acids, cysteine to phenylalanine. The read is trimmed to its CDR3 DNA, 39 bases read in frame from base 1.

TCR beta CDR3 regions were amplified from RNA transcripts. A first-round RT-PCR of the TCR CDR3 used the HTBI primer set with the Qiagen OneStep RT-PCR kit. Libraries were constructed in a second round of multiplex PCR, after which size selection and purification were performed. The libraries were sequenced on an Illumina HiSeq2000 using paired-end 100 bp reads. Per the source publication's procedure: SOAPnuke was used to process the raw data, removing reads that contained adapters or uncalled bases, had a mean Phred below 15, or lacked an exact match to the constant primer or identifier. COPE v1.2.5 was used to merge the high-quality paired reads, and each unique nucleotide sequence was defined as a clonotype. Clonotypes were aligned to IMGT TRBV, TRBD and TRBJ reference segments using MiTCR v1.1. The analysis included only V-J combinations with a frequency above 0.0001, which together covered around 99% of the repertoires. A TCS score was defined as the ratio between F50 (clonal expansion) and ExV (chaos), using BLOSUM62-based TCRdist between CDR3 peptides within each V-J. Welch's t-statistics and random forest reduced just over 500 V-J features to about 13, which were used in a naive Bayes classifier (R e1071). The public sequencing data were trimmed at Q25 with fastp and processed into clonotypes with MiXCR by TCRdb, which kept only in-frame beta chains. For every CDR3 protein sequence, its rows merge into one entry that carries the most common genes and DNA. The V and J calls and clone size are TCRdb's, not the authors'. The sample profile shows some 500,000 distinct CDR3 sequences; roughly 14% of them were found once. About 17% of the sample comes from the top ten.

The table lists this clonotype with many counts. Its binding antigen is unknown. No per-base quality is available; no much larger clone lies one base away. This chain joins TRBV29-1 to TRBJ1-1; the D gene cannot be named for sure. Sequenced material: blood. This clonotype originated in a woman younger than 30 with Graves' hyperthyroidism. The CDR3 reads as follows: CSVEAESNTEAFF. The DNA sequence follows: TGCAGCGTTGAAGCAGAGTCGAACACTGAAGCTTTCTTT. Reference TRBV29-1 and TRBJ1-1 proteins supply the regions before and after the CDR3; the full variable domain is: SAVISQKPSRDICQRGTSLTIQCQVDSQVTMMFWYRQQPGQSLTLIATANQGSEATYESGFVIDKFPISRPNLTFSTLTVSNMSPEDSSIYLCSVEAESNTEAFFGQGTRLTVV.